Each of the 14 T cell receptor beta chains below was sequenced from the same sample in a study of patients and donors after allogeneic stem cell transplantation. TCRdb independently ran MiXCR on the RT-PCR reads; one entry per CDR3 protein. The sample shows approximately 200,000 distinct CDR3 sequences, 11% to 15% of them seen only once. Sequencing was performed on blood, either unsorted or a sorted T cell fraction (not recorded which). The receptors derive from a human donor who was either an allogeneic HSCT recipient or a stem cell or donor lymphocyte infusion donor (not recorded which). It is not recorded whose cells these are; they may come from a transplant donor.

V usage is TRBV7-8 and J usage is TRBJ2-5; D gene unclear. The CDR3 runs 13 residues. Germline assignment: CDR1 SGHVS and CDR2 FQNEAQ. With 3 bases removed from V and 5 bases from J, the gap between germline ends came to 10 bases. The CDR3 protein is CASSLSPRETQYF. The DNA of the CDR3 is TGTGCCAGCAGCTTGAGCCCTCGGGAGACCCAGTACTTC.

This clonotype was seen more than once but under ten times. The conserved phenylalanine or tryptophan is not found at the CDR3 terminus, so this likely reflects a read error. V and J are TRBV5-1 and TRBJ1-5, with D hard to call. The V end lost 4 bases, the J end lost 7 bases, and 18 bases lay between the germline ends. The CDR3 spans 15 residues. Looked up from germline, CDR1 is SGHRS and CDR2 is YFSETQ. The CDR3 DNA sequence: TGCGCCAGCAGCGAAGGGCCCTCCCCCAGCCAGCCCCAGCATTAT. This codes for CASSEGPSPSQPQHY.

This clonotype was recorded at least ten times. The gene calls are TRBV5-1 and TRBJ1-2; D remains ambiguous. CDR1 and CDR2 (germline): SGHRS, YFSETQ. The CDR3 is 13 amino acids. Trimming stripped 0 bases from V and 0 bases from J, with 3 bases between. CDR3 sequence: CASSLVSNYGYTF. CDR3 in DNA: TGCGCCAGCAGCTTGGTTTCTAACTATGGCTACACCTTC. Full variable domain (rest looked up from reference TRBV5-1 and TRBJ1-2): KAGVTQTPRYLIKTRGQQVTLSCSPISGHRSVSWYQQTPGQGLQFLFEYFSETQRNKGNFPGRFSGRQFSNSRSEMNVSTLELGDSALYLCASSLVSNYGYTFGSGTRLTVV.

In the case of this clonotype: The final CDR3 position lacks the conserved phenylalanine or tryptophan, pointing to a likely read error. The rearrangement links TRBV27 to TRBJ2-7; no clear D gene. In germline, CDR1 is MNHEY, CDR2 SMNVEV (reference sequence). The CDR3 totals 11 residues. The germline V and J ends were trimmed by 3 bases and 7 bases, with 7 bases remaining between them. The CDR3 DNA reads TGTGCCAGCAGTTTCCATGGAGAGCAGTACTCC. Its translation: CASSFHGEQYS.

At least ten counts were recorded for this clonotype. This rearrangement joins TRBV12-3 or TRBV12-4 to TRBJ1-6; no clear D gene. The CDR3 has 15 residues. The V and J ends lost 6 bases and 0 bases respectively, with 9 bases between them. CDR3 nucleotide sequence: TGTGCCAGCAGGGCAGCCAGCTCCTATAATTCACCCCTCCACTTT. Amino acid sequence: CASRAASSYNSPLHF.

This clonotype appeared a few times. The chain uses TRBV20-1 and TRBJ1-2; weak D call: TRBD1 (6 bases). The V gene lost 5 bases and the J gene lost 3 bases, with 13 bases spanning the gap. Per the germline V gene, CDR1 is DFQATT and CDR2 is SNEGSKA (reference sequence). There are 13 residues in the CDR3. Here the CDR3 DNA reads TGCAGTGCTTTGACAGGAAGGGACTATGGCTACACCTTC. This codes for CSALTGRDYGYTF.

V gene TRBV24-1 combines with J gene TRBJ2-5, with a possible D match to TRBD2 (6 bases). Germline-derived CDR1 and CDR2 are KGHDR and SFDVKD. The CDR3 has 13 amino acids. V was clipped by 3 bases and J by 5 bases, with 9 bases between them. The CDR3 DNA sequence: TGTGCCACCAGTGATCGGGGGAAGGAGACCCAGTACTTC. Amino acids: CATSDRGKETQYF.

This clonotype showed up just a few times. V gene TRBV18 combines with J gene TRBJ1-5; 11 bases map to TRBD1. Germline V CDR1 and CDR2: KGHSH, LQKENI. CDR3 size: 14 residues. The V segment lost 5 bases and the J segment 4 bases; nucleotides outside the gene matches: 1. The CDR3 here is CASSGQGANQPQHF. CDR3 coding DNA: TGTGCCAGCTCAGGACAGGGGGCGAATCAGCCCCAGCATTTT.

The J gene is TRBJ1-3, the V gene TRBV15; D gene uncertain. The CDR3 has 15 residues. With 0 bases removed from V and 6 bases from J, the gap between germline ends came to 12 bases. From germline, CDR1 is LNHNV and CDR2 YYDKDF (reference sequence). In nucleotides, the CDR3 is TGTGCCACCAGCAGAGATCGGACTACACAAAACACCATATATTTT. It translates to CATSRDRTTQNTIYF.

The gene calls are TRBV7-2 and TRBJ2-5; a weak D match, TRBD2 (5 bases). The CDR3 consists of 15 residues. The germline CDR1 and CDR2 sequences are SGHTA and FQGNSA. V was shortened by 4 bases and J by 1 base, with 13 bases between the two germline ends. The CDR3, as DNA: TGTGCCAGCAGCTCGGACTTCACACCCCAAGAGACCCAGTACTTC. The encoded protein is CASSSDFTPQETQYF.

This clonotype was observed a handful of times. The V and J genes are TRBV27 and TRBJ1-2, with 9 positions matching TRBD1. V shed 8 bases, J shed 8 bases, and the junction held 15 bases outside the gene matches. Germline CDR1 reads MNHEY; CDR2 reads SMNVEV (reference sequence). This CDR3 contains 15 residues. The CDR3 is CASSRTGDLVGGYTF. The CDR3 DNA is TGTGCCAGCTCCAGGACAGGGGATCTAGTGGGCGGCTACACCTTC.

This clonotype has at least ten counts. The rearrangement uses TRBV6-1 and TRBJ1-1; 10 bases are a match to TRBD1. Germline-derived CDR1 and CDR2 are MNHNS and SASEGT. V lost 7 bases, J lost 10 bases, and 15 bases stayed unmatched. There are 15 residues in the CDR3. The CDR3, as DNA: TGTGCCAGCACCGACCCCGGGACAGGGGATGTTTCAGCTTTCTTT. Translated: CASTDPGTGDVSAFF.

This clonotype was counted between two and nine times. This chain links TRBV20-1 with TRBJ1-5; D gene ambiguous. The CDR3 has 15 amino acids. The V end was cut by 2 bases, the J end by 2 bases, with 13 bases between. Germline assignment: CDR1 DFQATT and CDR2 SNEGSKA (reference sequence). CDR3 DNA sequence: TGCAGTGCTAGAAAGGGTCCCGGGGGCAATCAGCCCCAGCATTTT. Its translation: CSARKGPGGNQPQHF.

This clonotype showed up many times. V gene TRBV7-9 combines with J gene TRBJ1-1; maybe TRBD1 (5 bases). This CDR3 spans 13 amino acids. Germline CDR1 reads SEHNR; CDR2 reads FQNEAQ (reference sequence). V lost 5 bases, J lost 10 bases, and 17 bases lay in between. The CDR3 sequence is CASSDPGGGGAFF. CDR3 in DNA: TGTGCCAGCAGCGATCCGGGCGGGGGAGGAGCTTTCTTT.